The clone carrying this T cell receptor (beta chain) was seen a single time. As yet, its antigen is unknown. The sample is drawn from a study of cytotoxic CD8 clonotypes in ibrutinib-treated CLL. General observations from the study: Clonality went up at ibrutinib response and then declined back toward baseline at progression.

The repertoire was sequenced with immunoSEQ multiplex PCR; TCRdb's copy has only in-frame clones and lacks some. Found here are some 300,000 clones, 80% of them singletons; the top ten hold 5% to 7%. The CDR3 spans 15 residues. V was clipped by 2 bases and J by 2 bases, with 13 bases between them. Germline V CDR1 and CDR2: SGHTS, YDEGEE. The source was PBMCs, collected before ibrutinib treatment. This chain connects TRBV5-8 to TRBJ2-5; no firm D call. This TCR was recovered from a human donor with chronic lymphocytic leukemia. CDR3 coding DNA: TGTGCCAGCAGCTTAAAGGGTTTGGGGCAAGAGACCCAGTACTTC. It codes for CASSLKGLGQETQYF.